Included here is one T cell receptor beta chain sequence, with context. Its antigen is unknown. This beta chain slipped into a library made for alpha chains as a stray read, so its size is not meaningful. MiXCR was run by TCRdb on the 5' RACE reads, yielding one entry per CDR3 protein. The repertoire has about 130 distinct CDR3 sequences, 30% to 40% of them found once; the top ten carry 45% to 60%. Germline values: CDR1 MNHEY, CDR2 SVGAGI. V was clipped by 6 bases and J by 4 bases, with 12 bases between them. The CDR3 runs 13 residues. The sample is drawn from a study of spatial heterogeneity in lung cancer. Study findings and constraints: Within tumors, counts of expanded alpha and beta TCRs tracked tumor mutation counts.

Time point noted: sample taken at primary tumor resection. The donors were 70 or so patients with non-small cell lung cancer that was early-stage and untreated. Researchers sequenced whole RNA taken from tumor, nontumor lung or frozen PBMC without sorting. The chain has TRBV6-5 and TRBJ1-2, with TRBD1 as a possible D gene (6 bases). The sequencing here drew on lung tumor tissue, taken at surgery. The source of this sequence is a female donor with early-stage non-small cell lung cancer. This CDR3 is CASSLGHAYGYTF. DNA for the CDR3: TGTGCCAGCAGCCTGGGACACGCCTATGGCTACACCTTC.